This section outlines one T cell receptor beta chain sequence together with its context. Its antigen is unknown. CDR3 length: 14 residues. V was clipped by 6 bases and J by 6 bases; unmatched bases: 7. The germline V gene has CDR1 ENHRY and CDR2 SYGVKD. This sample is drawn from a study of OX40 agonist ivuxolimab in advanced cancers. The wider study: Patients received ivuxolimab, an agonistic anti-OX40 (CD134) antibody. Mean age around 60 years, range roughly 20 to 85; about 85% male. Overall study results and limits: CD4+ T cells averaged fewer expanded clones than CD8+ T cells. No determination was made of the antigen specificity of the expanded peripheral T cells.

Sequencing was performed with immunoSEQ multiplex PCR; in TCRdb, only in-frame clones are kept and a portion is missing. Among 57,000 or so clones listed, 92% were seen once. The V gene is TRBV10-3, the J gene TRBJ2-3; 9 bases match TRBD1. The starting material was CD4+ or CD8+ T cells sorted from blood, obtained in a trial of the OX40 agonist ivuxolimab. This sequence was found in an adult with an advanced solid tumor such as melanoma, head and neck, liver or kidney cancer. The CDR3 protein is CAIRTDRGRDTQYF. CDR3 in DNA: TGTGCCATCAGGACAGACAGGGGGAGGGATACGCAGTATTTT.